These 8 T cell receptor beta chains came from one sample sequenced in a study of a mutant IDH1 vaccine in newly diagnosed glioma. Time point denoted: week 5, during vaccination. The vaccine gave 300 ug of a 20-mer mutant IDH1 peptide subcutaneously per dose. These receptors lack a known antigen. Clones were read by immunoSEQ multiplex PCR, and TCRdb kept only the in-frame ones, dropping some. The sample contains some 36,000 clones, roughly 81% of which appear only once. This specimen was PBMCs, taken from a glioma patient whose treatment included an IDH1 peptide vaccine. These receptors originate from a man aged 45 to 65 with glioma.

V and J are TRBV4-3 and TRBJ2-2; no firm D call. Trimming pared 0 bases from V and 6 bases from J, leaving 11 bases between. CDR3 length: 15 residues. Looked up from germline, CDR1 is LGHNA and CDR2 is YSLEER. CDR3 bases: TGCGCCAGCAGCCAAGATCATGAGGCCCCCGGGGAGCTGTTTTTT. Its protein product is CASSQDHEAPGELFF.

This clone occurred a few times. The chain links TRBV15 to TRBJ2-2; D unresolved. V was trimmed by 0 bases and J by 7 bases, leaving 9 bases between them. This CDR3 has 14 amino acids. CDR1 is LNHNV, CDR2 YYDKDF, per germline (reference sequence). For the CDR3, the DNA is TGTGCCACCAGCAGAGAACAAATCGGCGGGGAGCTGTTTTTT. It yields the protein CATSREQIGGELFF.

A few counts support this clone. This chain links TRBV6-6 with TRBJ1-6; 9 bases line up with TRBD1. The CDR3 is 13 residues long. V dropped 8 bases and J dropped 6; count of bases not matched to a gene: 2. Germline CDR1 is MNHNY and CDR2 is SVGAGI (reference sequence). The CDR3 DNA reads as TGTGCCAGCTGGACAGGGGCTAATTCACCCCTCCACTTT. This sequence encodes CASWTGANSPLHF.

This chain joins TRBV14 and TRBJ1-1; D perhaps matches TRBD1 (6 bases). Germline V gene lookup returns CDR1 SGHDN and CDR2 FVKESK. V gave up 4 bases and J gave up 0 bases, with 12 bases separating them. The CDR3 loop spans 15 amino acids. The CDR3 reads CASSPLGGLNTEAFF. The DNA for the CDR3 is TGTGCCAGCAGCCCCTTAGGGGGGTTGAACACTGAAGCTTTCTTT.

This sequence joins TRBV27 and TRBJ2-1; 9 bases align to TRBD2. Trimming took 2 bases from V and 8 from J; bases not matched to a gene: 4. This CDR3 spans 14 amino acids. The germline V gene encodes CDR1 MNHEY and CDR2 SMNVEV (reference sequence). DNA of the CDR3: TGTGCCAGCAGTTTAGCGGGAGGGTTGGATGAGCAGTTCTTC. Translated: CASSLAGGLDEQFF.

The gene calls are TRBV4-3 and TRBJ2-2, with D perhaps matching TRBD1 (5 bases). Trimming removed 0 bases from V and 1 base from J, with 6 bases in between. Germline V CDR1 and CDR2: LGHNA, YSLEER. The CDR3 is made up of 15 amino acids. As DNA, the CDR3 is TGCGCCAGCAGCCAAGAGGGGCTGAACACCGGGGAGCTGTTTTTT. The encoded protein is CASSQEGLNTGELFF.

This clone came up once. The chain combines TRBV18 with TRBJ2-5, with 8 bases lining up with TRBD1. Trimming at V came to 2 bases and at J to 4 bases, leaving 6 bases not matched to a gene. Looked up from germline, CDR1 is KGHSH and CDR2 is LQKENI. This CDR3 is built from 15 residues. CDR3 amino acids: CASSPARGQRETQYF. The CDR3 DNA reads as TGTGCCAGCTCACCAGCCAGGGGGCAGAGAGAGACCCAGTACTTC.

V is TRBV18 and J is TRBJ2-7; D uncertain. Germline loops: CDR1 KGHSH, CDR2 LQKENI. There are 13 residues in the CDR3. The V end was cut by 3 bases, the J end by 9 bases, with 15 bases between. The CDR3 DNA reads as TGTGCCAGCTCACCCCAAGGAATGGCTCGGCAGTACTTC. It yields the protein CASSPQGMARQYF.